What follows are 5 T cell receptor beta chains derived from one specimen sequenced in a study of T-cell memory formation after mild COVID-19. TCRdb used MiXCR to reprocess the 5' RACE reads, holding one entry per CDR3 protein. Altogether a few hundred thousand distinct CDR3 sequences are present, roughly 21% being singletons, with the ten largest covering around 13%. The sample comprised PBMCs or a T cell subset sorted from them (not recorded which). The source is an adult woman who had mild COVID-19 (a few samples of this study predate the infection). Cell type and time point are not known.

This rearrangement joins TRBV29-1 to TRBJ2-1, with D perhaps TRBD2 (6 bases). CDR3 length: 13 amino acids. Germline V CDR1 and CDR2: SQVTM, ANQGSEA. V lost 4 bases, J lost 2 bases, and 9 bases lay in between. As DNA, the CDR3 is TGCAGCGTTGTAGCGGTAACCTACAATGAGCAGTTCTTC. Its translation is CSVVAVTYNEQFF.

The J gene is TRBJ2-2, the V gene TRBV5-1; possible D gene TRBD2, 5 bases. Germline loops: CDR1 SGHRS, CDR2 YFSETQ. V was pared by 0 bases and J by 3 bases, with 9 bases between. This CDR3 has 15 residues. The CDR3 nucleotides are TGCGCCAGCAGCTTGGAAGGGAGCGACACCGGGGAGCTGTTTTTT. It specifies CASSLEGSDTGELFF.

The sample holds a few counts of this clonotype. V is TRBV7-9 and J is TRBJ1-1; D ambiguous. Germline-derived CDR1 and CDR2 are SEHNR and FQNEAQ (reference sequence). The CDR3 is made up of 13 amino acids. V was clipped by 1 base and J by 6 bases, with 9 bases between them. DNA for the CDR3: TGTGCCAGCAGCTTAGAAGTATCTTCTGAAGCTTTCTTT. Its protein is CASSLEVSSEAFF.

The genes are TRBV6-5 and TRBJ1-1; D uncertain. Germline-derived CDR1 and CDR2 are MNHEY and SVGAGI. Trimming shortened V by 3 bases and J by 2 bases, and 10 bases separated the two germline ends. This CDR3 is 14 amino acids long. The CDR3 coding sequence is TGTGCCAGCAGTTATTCTGGACGAAACACTGAAGCTTTCTTT. Residues: CASSYSGRNTEAFF.

The CDR3 DNA is TGTGCCAGCAGTTACCCCGACAATAGGCGGACTGAAGCTTTCTTT. Protein: CASSYPDNRRTEAFF. The rearrangement uses TRBV6-2 or TRBV6-3 and TRBJ1-1; D is unclear. Deletions cut 2 bases from V and 5 bases from J, with 15 bases between. Germline lookup yields CDR1 MNHEY and CDR2 SVGEGT. CDR3 size: 15 residues.